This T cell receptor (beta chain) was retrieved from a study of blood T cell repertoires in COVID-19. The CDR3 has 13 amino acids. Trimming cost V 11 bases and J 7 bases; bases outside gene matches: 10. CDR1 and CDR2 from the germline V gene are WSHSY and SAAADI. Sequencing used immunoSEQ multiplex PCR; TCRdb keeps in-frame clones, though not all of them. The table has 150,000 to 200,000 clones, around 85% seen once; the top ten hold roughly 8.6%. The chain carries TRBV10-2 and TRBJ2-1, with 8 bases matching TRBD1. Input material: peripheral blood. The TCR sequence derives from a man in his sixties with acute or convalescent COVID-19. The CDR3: CAVRDRSLNEQFF. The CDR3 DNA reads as TGCGCCGTCCGGGACAGGAGCCTAAATGAGCAGTTCTTC.